Following are 13 T cell receptor beta chains from one sample sequenced in a study of T cell responses to AZD1222 COVID-19 vaccine. Profiling relied on immunoSEQ multiplex PCR, and the TCRdb table lists in-frame clones only, not all of them. The table records around 100,000 clones, 86% of them present only once. This sample comprised peripheral blood, obtained on day 0 of AZD1222 vaccination. These receptors originate from an adult in good health.

The chain couples TRBV4-1 to TRBJ2-7; a weak D match, TRBD1 (5 bases). In germline, CDR1 is MGHRA, CDR2 YSYEKL. V was shortened by 4 bases and J by 6 bases, with 19 bases between the two germline ends. The CDR3 sequence is 15 residues long. This chain's CDR3 is CASSREQGGPGEQYF. The CDR3 bases are TGCGCCAGCAGCCGAGAGCAGGGTGGGCCGGGCGAGCAGTACTTC.

V is TRBV5-1 and J is TRBJ2-2, with a weak D call TRBD2 (5 bases). The CDR3 consists of 14 residues. Germline-derived CDR1 and CDR2 are SGHRS and YFSETQ. The V end lost 0 bases, the J end lost 6 bases, and 9 bases lay between the germline ends. The CDR3 nucleotides read TGCGCCAGCAGCTTGGCTGCGGGCGCCGGGGAGCTGTTTTTT. Its protein product is CASSLAAGAGELFF.

This rearrangement joins TRBV27 to TRBJ2-3; TRBD2 aligns across 8 bases. The CDR3 covers 15 residues. J gave up 0 bases and V 4 bases, and 3 bases lay outside the gene matches. Germline CDR1 reads MNHEY; CDR2 reads SMNVEV (reference sequence). CDR3: CASSSSSGSTDTQYF. The CDR3 bases are TGTGCCAGCAGTTCCTCTAGCGGGAGCACAGATACGCAGTATTTT.

J is TRBJ2-7 and V is TRBV28; D is unclear. Looked up from germline, CDR1 is MDHEN and CDR2 is SYDVKM. The CDR3 is made up of 13 amino acids. Trimming pared 1 base from V and 7 bases from J, leaving 11 bases between. The CDR3 nucleotides read TGTGCCAGCAGTTTATCAGGCAGCCTGGAGCAGTACTTC. Translation gives CASSLSGSLEQYF.

The rearrangement joins TRBV6-2 or TRBV6-3 to TRBJ1-5; possibly TRBD1 for D (6 bases). V was cut by 5 bases and J by 0 bases, with 14 bases left in between. Looked up from germline, CDR1 is MNHEY and CDR2 is SVGEGT. The CDR3 runs 16 residues. CDR3 region: CASSPWTVDSNQPQHF. The CDR3 bases are TGTGCCAGCAGTCCGTGGACAGTGGATAGCAATCAGCCCCAGCATTTT.

This chain links TRBV19 with TRBJ2-3; 8 positions match TRBD1. The CDR3 is made up of 14 amino acids. The junction had 4 bases not matched to a gene; V was cut back by 5 bases and J by 3 bases. Per the germline V gene, CDR1 is LNHDA and CDR2 is SQIVND (reference sequence). DNA of the CDR3: TGTGCCAGTAGTTCAGACAGGGGAACAGATACGCAGTATTTT. This translates into CASSSDRGTDTQYF. Drawing the rest from reference TRBV19 and TRBJ2-3, the complete variable domain is DGGITQSPKYLFRKEGQNVTLSCEQNLNHDAMYWYRQDPGQGLRLIYYSQIVNDFQKGDIAEGYSVSREKKESFPLTVTSAQKNPTAFYLCASSSDRGTDTQYFGPGTRLTVL.

The rearrangement links TRBV5-1 to TRBJ2-5; possible D gene TRBD2, 5 bases. The germline CDR1 and CDR2 sequences are SGHRS and YFSETQ. Trimming pared 0 bases from V and 6 bases from J, leaving 9 bases between. CDR3 length: 13 residues. The DNA for the CDR3 is TGCGCCAGCAGCTTGGAGGACGGGAAGACCCAGTACTTC. Its translation is CASSLEDGKTQYF.

This chain uses TRBV3-1 (or the pseudogene TRBV3-2) with TRBJ1-6; 9 positions match TRBD1. Germline loops: CDR1 LGHDT, CDR2 YNNKEL (reference sequence). Germline trimming cut 3 bases from V and 7 bases from J; bases unmatched to any gene: 10. The CDR3 totals 17 residues. CDR3 sequence reads: CASSHMGQGINNSPLHF. The CDR3 region has the DNA TGTGCCAGCAGCCACATGGGACAGGGCATAAACAATTCACCCCTCCACTTT.

The rearrangement links TRBV5-1 to TRBJ2-3; 10 nucleotides align to TRBD2. Germline V gene lookup returns CDR1 SGHRS and CDR2 YFSETQ. The CDR3 is 15 residues long. The trim removed 3 bases at V and 2 bases at J, leaving 3 bases unmatched. The CDR3 DNA reads TGCGCCAGCAGCTCGACTAGCGGGCCCACAGATACGCAGTATTTT. As protein: CASSSTSGPTDTQYF.

Sample share makes this clone medium-sized. The rearrangement uses TRBV5-3 and TRBJ1-2; D may be TRBD1 (5 bases). TRBV5-3 is an ORF for which the function is uncertain. The CDR3 spans 14 residues. Trimming took off 0 bases at V and 4 bases at J, with 10 bases between the two ends. Written as DNA, the CDR3 is TGTGCCAGAAGCTTGGGTCTCGGGGGCTATGGCTACACCTTC. The encoded protein is CARSLGLGGYGYTF.

The chain employs TRBV5-1 and TRBJ2-6; D gene uncertain. The CDR3 totals 18 residues. Germline V lookup: CDR1 SGHRS, CDR2 YFSETQ. V was trimmed by 5 bases and J by 0 bases, leaving 18 bases between them. The CDR3 sequence is CASRRHPNADSGANVLTF. The CDR3 bases are TGCGCCAGCAGGCGACACCCGAATGCCGACTCTGGGGCCAACGTCCTGACTTTC.

This clone occurred once. The chain joins TRBV19 to TRBJ1-3; possibly TRBD1 for D (5 bases). The CDR3 totals 14 residues. V was cut by 7 bases and J by 3 bases, with 13 bases left in between. The germline CDR1 and CDR2 sequences are LNHDA and SQIVND (reference sequence). Here the CDR3 DNA reads TGTGCCAGTATTCCGCAGGGTTTTGGAAACACCATATATTTT. It codes for CASIPQGFGNTIYF.

The gene calls are TRBV28 and TRBJ1-4, with D perhaps TRBD1 (6 bases). The V gene lost 6 bases and the J gene lost 1 base, with 12 bases spanning the gap. The CDR3 length is 15 residues. CDR1 and CDR2 from the germline V gene are MDHEN and SYDVKM. The CDR3 DNA sequence: TGTGCCAGCAGCCTACCAGGGGTAACTAATGAAAAACTGTTTTTT. It encodes CASSLPGVTNEKLFF.